This T cell receptor beta chain was sequenced for a study of blood T cells in healthy people across ages. Study in general: Every two T cells gave about one barcoded beta molecule via template switching.

The V and J ends lost 2 bases and 2 bases respectively, with 7 bases between them. This CDR3 is 14 amino acids long. CDR1 MDHEN and CDR2 SYDVKM come from the germline V gene. Sample-barcoded 5' priming and a J-beta primer mix drove a second PCR of roughly 6 to 12 cycles. Every cDNA molecule carried a tag from a template-switch adaptor bearing 12 random nucleotides. TCRdb re-analysed the 5' RACE reads in MiXCR, keeping a single row per CDR3 protein. The sample yields around 500,000 distinct CDR3 sequences, about 27% seen once. The same sample was also used in a study of T cells of mothers and their children. From that paper: Both sample barcodes and 2-4 random nucleotides came from the M1S primer of the second PCR.

The TCR sequence derives from a boy aged 2 to 9 in good health. The specimen sequenced was blood. This chain links TRBV28 with TRBJ1-3; D not resolved. CDR3 nucleotides: TGTGCCAGCAGTTTAGTAGGTGCTGGAAACACCATATATTTT. It yields the protein CASSLVGAGNTIYF.